A selection of T cell receptor beta chains follows, all from one sample in a study of blood T cell repertoires in COVID-19. Profiling relied on immunoSEQ multiplex PCR, and the TCRdb table lists in-frame clones only, not all of them. The sample contains tens of thousands of clones, 85% to 95% of which appear only once. Specimen: peripheral blood. Receptors were obtained from a human donor in a cohort sampled during active COVID-19. CDR3s include the opening cysteine and the closing phenylalanine or tryptophan. D genes are given only for firm matches. Clone size, where shown, is once, few, many, or a class for clones that have expanded.

TRBJ1-1 . TRBV5-1 . TGCGCCAGCAGGTCGGGGAATACGTTCGCTGAAGCTTTCTTT CASRSGNTFAEAFF
TRBJ2-5 . TRBV18 . TGTGCCAGCTCACCAACGATTTTGGGGAGCCAAGAGACCCAGTACTTC CASSPTILGSQETQYF
TRBJ2-1 . TRBV23-1 TRBD2 TGCGCCAGCAGTCCGATCGAAGGTAGCGGGGGTTACAATGAGCAGTTCTTC CASSPIEGSGGYNEQFF
TRBJ2-3 . TRBV20-1 TRBD2 TGCAGTGCTAGTTATCCTAGCGGGGCGTACACAGATACGCAGTATTTT CSASYPSGAYTDTQYF
TRBJ2-7 . TRBV7-9 TRBD2 TGTGCCAGCAGCCCCCTCTCCGGGACTAGCAATACCTACGAGCAGTACTTC CASSPLSGTSNTYEQYF
TRBJ1-4 once TRBV10-3 TRBD1 TGTGCCGCCGGGACAGGCTCTAATGAAAAACTGTTTTTT CAAGTGSNEKLFF
TRBJ2-2 . TRBV15 . TGTGCCACCAGCAGAGATAGCCGCTCAGGGTGGGAGCTGTTTTTT CATSRDSRSGWELFF
TRBJ2-3 . TRBV9 . TGTGCCAGCAGCAAATACTTAACCACAGATACGCAGTATTTT CASSKYLTTDTQYF
TRBJ2-1 . TRBV30 TRBD1 TGTGCCTGGAGTGTTTCCTCCGGGACAGGGGATTGGAATGAGCAGTTCTTC CAWSVSSGTGDWNEQFF
TRBJ2-3 . TRBV5-4 TRBD2 TGTGCCAGCAGCTTGTTCGGGACTAGCGGGGGGCGCACAGATACGCAGTATTTT CASSLFGTSGGRTDTQYF
TRBJ1-3 . TRBV9 . TGTGCCAGCAGCGTAGATGTCCCGGAGATCTCTGGAAACACCATATATTTT CASSVDVPEISGNTIYF
TRBJ2-1 . TRBV27 . TGTGCCACCCTATTCAACAATGAGCAGTTCTTC CATLFNNEQFF
TRBJ2-7 . TRBV28 . TGTGCCAGCAGCACGCCAAAGTACCCCCCAGGGTACGAGCAGTACTTC CASSTPKYPPGYEQYF
TRBJ2-2 . TRBV4-3 . TGCGCCAGCAGCCCAGGAACCGCCACCGGGGAGCTGTTTTTT CASSPGTATGELFF
TRBJ1-1 . TRBV19 . TGTGCCAGTAGTATAGCCAGATACACTGAAGCTTTCTTT CASSIARYTEAFF
TRBJ1-1 . TRBV5-5 TRBD1 TGTGCCAGCATCATACGAACCGGGACAGGGTATACTGAAGCTTTCTTT CASIIRTGTGYTEAFF
TRBJ1-1 . TRBV19 . TGTGCCAGTGATTCTGGCATGAACACTGAAGCTTTCTTT CASDSGMNTEAFF
TRBJ1-6 . TRBV5-1 . TGCGCCAGCAGCCTCCGGACAGCAAGGGATTCACCCCTCCACTTT CASSLRTARDSPLHF
TRBJ2-2 once TRBV4-3 TRBD2 TGCGCCAGCAGCCCGGGGACTAGCGGGGGTACCGGGGAGCTGTTTTTT CASSPGTSGGTGELFF
TRBJ2-2 . TRBV6-2/TRBV6-3 TRBD1 TGTGCCAGCAGCCTGCCCAGGGGGTTGAACACCGGGGAGCTGTTTTTT CASSLPRGLNTGELFF
TRBJ1-1 . TRBV27 . TGTGCCAGCAGTCCGTCCCTGAAGTCGACAGAAGCTTTCTTT CASSPSLKSTEAFF
TRBJ1-1 . TRBV30 . TGTGCCTGGGCCAGGGGAAACACTGAAGCTTTCTTT CAWARGNTEAFF
TRBJ2-5 . TRBV11-2 TRBD1 TGTGCCAGCAGCTCATACAGGGGGCGGGGGGAGACCCAGTACTTC CASSSYRGRGETQYF
TRBJ2-3 . TRBV5-6 TRBD2 TGTGCCAGCAGCTTTCGCTTACAGCGGGGCCCAGATACGCAGTATTTT CASSFRLQRGPDTQYF
TRBJ2-5 . TRBV15 . TGTGCCAACGGGAATAGACTACAAGAGACCCAGTACTTC CANGNRLQETQYF
TRBJ1-1 once TRBV6-1 TRBD1 TGTGCCAGCAGTGACGTTGGTGGACAGGGGATGAACACTGAAGCTTTCTTT CASSDVGGQGMNTEAFF
TRBJ2-2 . TRBV5-1 . TGCGCCAGCAGCGTCGGGGGGCTCGGCGGGGAGCTGTTTTTT CASSVGGLGGELFF
TRBJ1-1 . TRBV18 . TGTGCCAGCTCACGAAACGACATAACGGGAGGGATGAACACTGAAGCTTTCTTT CASSRNDITGGMNTEAFF
TRBJ1-2 . TRBV15 . TGTGCCACCAGCAGAGACCAGACAGGTATTGGTGGCTACACCTTC CATSRDQTGIGGYTF
TRBJ1-2 . TRBV28 . TGTGCCAGCAGTTTAGGGGGGAGGACCAGTCCCTATGGCTACACCTTC CASSLGGRTSPYGYTF
TRBJ2-1 . TRBV23-1 . TGCGCCAGCAGGGGAACCTCAGGGCCCCCTTACTACAATGAGCAGTTCTTC CASRGTSGPPYYNEQFF
TRBJ2-2 . TRBV30 TRBD1 TGTGCCTGTACCAGGGGCGGGACAGGGCTCTCCGGGGAGCTGTTTTTT CACTRGGTGLSGELFF
TRBJ1-1 . TRBV19 . TGTGCCAGTAGTATGACTCCAAACGCTGAAGCTTTCTTT CASSMTPNAEAFF
TRBJ2-5 . TRBV9 . TGTGCCAGCAGCCCCAGTGACGGGTCAGAGACCCAGTACTTC CASSPSDGSETQYF
TRBJ1-1 . TRBV5-6 . TGTGCCAGCAGCTTGGAAGTTACGGGAACTGAAGCTTTCTTT CASSLEVTGTEAFF
TRBJ2-2 . TRBV11-3 TRBD2 TGTGCCAGCAGCTTGGCCGCGACTAGCATTACCGGGGAGCTGTTTTTT CASSLAATSITGELFF
TRBJ2-5 . TRBV6-1 . TGTGCCAGCAGTGAAGCGATAGGGGTGGGAGAGACCCAGTACTTC CASSEAIGVGETQYF
TRBJ2-1 . TRBV3-1/TRBV3-2 . TGTGCCAGCAGCCAGGGTGTAACGGGAATCGTAGACTCCTACAATGAGCAGTTCTTC CASSQGVTGIVDSYNEQFF
TRBJ2-5 . TRBV3-1/TRBV3-2 TRBD1 TGTGCCAGCAGCCAAGACAGGGGGGAGACCCAGTACTTC CASSQDRGETQYF
TRBJ1-4 . TRBV4-1 TRBD1 TGCGCCAGCAGCCAAGAAGGACAGGGAAGGGAAAAACTGTTTTTT CASSQEGQGREKLFF
TRBJ2-1 . TRBV12-3/TRBV12-4 TRBD1 TGTGCCAGCAGCCCTGACAGGGCCAATGAGCAGTTCTTC CASSPDRANEQFF
TRBJ2-1 . TRBV14 TRBD2 TGTGCCAGCAGCCCCCAAGCGGGGGGCCCCTACAATGAGCAGTTCTTC CASSPQAGGPYNEQFF
TRBJ1-4 . TRBV19 . TGTGCCAGTAGTACTCAGACTGCGAAGGGGGAAAAACTGTTTTTT CASSTQTAKGEKLFF
TRBJ2-5 . TRBV23-1 TRBD2 TGCGCCAGCAGTCAATCGTTGGGGTCTAGCGGGGGGCTCCAAGAGACCCAGTACTTC CASSQSLGSSGGLQETQYF
TRBJ1-1 . TRBV28 TRBD1 TGTGCCAGCAGTATATACGGACAGGGGCGAAAGAAAGCTTTCTTT CASSIYGQGRKKAFF
TRBJ1-4 . TRBV6-5 . TGTGCCAGCAACGAGCCCTCGGACAGCGAAAAACTGTTTTTT CASNEPSDSEKLFF
TRBJ1-1 . TRBV27 . TGTGCCAGCAGTAGAGGTACTGAAGCTTTCTTT CASSRGTEAFF
TRBJ1-3 . TRBV5-1 . TGCGCCAGCGGAAAGGGAGGGTCGTCTGGAAACACCATATATTTT CASGKGGSSGNTIYF
TRBJ2-1 . TRBV6-4 TRBD2 TGTGCCAGCAGTTATTCACTAGCGGGAACCGACGAGCAGTTCTTC CASSYSLAGTDEQFF
TRBJ1-2 . TRBV19 . TGTGCCAGTAGTCCAAGATTTCTTCAGGGCTTCTATGGCTACACCTTC CASSPRFLQGFYGYTF